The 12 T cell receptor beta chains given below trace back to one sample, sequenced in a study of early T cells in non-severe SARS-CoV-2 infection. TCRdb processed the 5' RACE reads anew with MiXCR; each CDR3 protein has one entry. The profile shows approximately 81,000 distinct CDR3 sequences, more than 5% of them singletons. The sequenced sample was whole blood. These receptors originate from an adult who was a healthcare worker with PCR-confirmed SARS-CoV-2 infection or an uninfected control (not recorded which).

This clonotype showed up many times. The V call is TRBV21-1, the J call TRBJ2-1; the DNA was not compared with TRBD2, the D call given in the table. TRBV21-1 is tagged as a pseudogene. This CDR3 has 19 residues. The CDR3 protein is CASSKVGGPSTSGSLSQFF. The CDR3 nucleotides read TGTGCCAGCAGCAAAGTGGGGGGTCCTTCGACTAGCGGGAGCTTGTCGCAGTTCTTC.

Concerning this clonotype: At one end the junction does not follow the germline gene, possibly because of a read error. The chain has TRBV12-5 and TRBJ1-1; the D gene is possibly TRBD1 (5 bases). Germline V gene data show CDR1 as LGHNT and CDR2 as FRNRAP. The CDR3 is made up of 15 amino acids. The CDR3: CASVLVQGMRTEAFF. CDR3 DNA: TGTGCTAGTGTTTTGGTCCAGGGAATGCGGACTGAAGCTTTCTTT.

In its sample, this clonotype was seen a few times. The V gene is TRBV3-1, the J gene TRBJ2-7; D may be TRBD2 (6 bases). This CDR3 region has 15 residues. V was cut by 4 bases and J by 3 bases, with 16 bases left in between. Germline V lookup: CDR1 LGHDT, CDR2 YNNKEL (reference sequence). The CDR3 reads CASSPLTGSIYEQYF. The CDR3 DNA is TGTGCCAGCAGCCCTCTAACCGGGAGTATCTACGAGCAGTACTTC.

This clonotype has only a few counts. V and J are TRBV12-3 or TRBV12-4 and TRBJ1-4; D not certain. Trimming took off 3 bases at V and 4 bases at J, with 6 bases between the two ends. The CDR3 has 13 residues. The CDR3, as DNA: TGTGCCAGCAGTTTCCGATATAATGAAAAACTGTTTTTT. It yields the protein CASSFRYNEKLFF.

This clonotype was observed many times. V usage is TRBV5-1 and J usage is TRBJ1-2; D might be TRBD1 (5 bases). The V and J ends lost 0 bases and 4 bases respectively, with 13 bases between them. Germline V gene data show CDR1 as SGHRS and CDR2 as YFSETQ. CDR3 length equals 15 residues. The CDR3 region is CASSLVLGESYGYTF. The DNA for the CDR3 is TGCGCCAGCAGCTTGGTACTAGGGGAGAGCTATGGCTACACCTTC.

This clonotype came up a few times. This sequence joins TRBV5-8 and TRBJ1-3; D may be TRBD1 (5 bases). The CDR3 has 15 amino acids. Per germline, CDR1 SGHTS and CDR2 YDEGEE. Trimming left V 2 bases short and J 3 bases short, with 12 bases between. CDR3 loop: CASSFRGSSGNTIYF. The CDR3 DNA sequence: TGTGCCAGCAGCTTTCGGGGCTCGAGTGGAAACACCATATATTTT.

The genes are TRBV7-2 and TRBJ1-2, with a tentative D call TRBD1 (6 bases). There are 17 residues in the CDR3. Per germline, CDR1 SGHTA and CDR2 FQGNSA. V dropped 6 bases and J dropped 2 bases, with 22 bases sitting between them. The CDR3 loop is CASSSTTGRGPNYGYTF. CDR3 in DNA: TGTGCCAGCAGTTCTACGACAGGCAGGGGACCCAACTATGGCTACACCTTC.

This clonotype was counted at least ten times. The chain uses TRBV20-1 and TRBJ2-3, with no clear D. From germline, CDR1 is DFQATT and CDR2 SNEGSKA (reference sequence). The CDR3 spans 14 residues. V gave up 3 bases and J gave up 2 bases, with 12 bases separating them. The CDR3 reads CSARGSWDTDTQYF. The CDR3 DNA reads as TGCAGTGCTAGGGGGTCGTGGGACACAGATACGCAGTATTTT.

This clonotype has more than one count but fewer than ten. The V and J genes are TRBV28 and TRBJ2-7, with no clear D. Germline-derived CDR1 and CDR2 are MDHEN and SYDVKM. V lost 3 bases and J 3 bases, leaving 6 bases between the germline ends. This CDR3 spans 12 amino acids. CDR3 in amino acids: CASSFMHYEQYF. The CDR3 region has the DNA TGTGCCAGCAGTTTTATGCACTACGAGCAGTACTTC.

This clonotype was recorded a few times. In DNA, the CDR3 is TGTGCCAGCAGTCCCGGCTCGGGGAGTTGGAATCAGCCCCAGCATTTT. Its protein product is CASSPGSGSWNQPQHF. The rearrangement links TRBV12-3 or TRBV12-4 to TRBJ1-5, with D uncertain. V gave up 5 bases and J gave up 4 bases, with 18 bases separating them. The CDR3 extends over 16 amino acids.

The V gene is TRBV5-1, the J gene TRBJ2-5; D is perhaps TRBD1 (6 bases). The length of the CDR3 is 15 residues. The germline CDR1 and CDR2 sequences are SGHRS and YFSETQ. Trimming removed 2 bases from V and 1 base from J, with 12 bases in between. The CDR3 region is CASSLPTGTQETQYF. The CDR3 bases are TGCGCCAGCAGCTTACCTACAGGGACCCAAGAGACCCAGTACTTC.

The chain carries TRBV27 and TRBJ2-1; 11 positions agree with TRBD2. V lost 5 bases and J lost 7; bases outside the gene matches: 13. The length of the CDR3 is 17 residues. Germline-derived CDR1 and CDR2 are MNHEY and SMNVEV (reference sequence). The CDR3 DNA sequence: TGTGCCAGCAGTCCGCTATCACTAGCGGGAGACGGAAATGAGCAGTTCTTC. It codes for CASSPLSLAGDGNEQFF.